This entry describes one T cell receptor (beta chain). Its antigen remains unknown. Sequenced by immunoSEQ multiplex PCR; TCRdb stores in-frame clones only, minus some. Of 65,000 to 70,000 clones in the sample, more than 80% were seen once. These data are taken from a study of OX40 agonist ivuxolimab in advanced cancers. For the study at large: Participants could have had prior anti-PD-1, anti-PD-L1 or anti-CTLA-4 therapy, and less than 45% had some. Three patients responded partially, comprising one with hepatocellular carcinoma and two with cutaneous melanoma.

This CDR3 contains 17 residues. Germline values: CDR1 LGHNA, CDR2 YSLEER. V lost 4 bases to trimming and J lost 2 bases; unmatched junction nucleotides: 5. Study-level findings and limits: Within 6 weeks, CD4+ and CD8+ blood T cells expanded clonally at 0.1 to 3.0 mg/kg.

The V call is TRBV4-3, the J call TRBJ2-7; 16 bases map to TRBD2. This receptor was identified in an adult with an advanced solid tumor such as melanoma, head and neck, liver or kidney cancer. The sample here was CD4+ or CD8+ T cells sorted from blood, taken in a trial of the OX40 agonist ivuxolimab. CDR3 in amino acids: CASSLGTSGGAAYEQYF. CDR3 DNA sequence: TGCGCCAGCAGCCTTGGGACTAGCGGGGGGGCCGCCTACGAGCAGTACTTC.